This T cell receptor (beta chain) originates from a study of Tregs in tolerant kidney transplant recipients. Study-wide points: The small number of patients limits these findings pending further validation.

There are 15 residues in the CDR3. The J segment lost 5 bases and the V segment lost 5 bases, leaving 11 bases of the junction unmatched. Germline CDR1 SGHAT, CDR2 FQNNGV. As to this clone: Its cognate antigen is unknown.

Libraries were prepared by immunoSEQ multiplex PCR; TCRdb keeps only in-frame clonotypes and omits some of them. The sample comprises 240,000 or so clones, approximately 84% of which are singletons, and about 0.64% rests with the top ten. This receptor was identified in a human donor in good health. The sample consisted of CD4+ T cells from blood. The chain combines TRBV11-2 with TRBJ2-5, with 7 bases aligning to TRBD1. The CDR3 DNA follows: TGTGCCAGCAGCAGAGTCAGGGGGACGAGGGAGACCCAGTACTTC. Translated: CASSRVRGTRETQYF.